This T cell receptor beta chain was documented in a study of CD8+CD57+ T cells in acquired aplastic anemia. Study context: Sorted CD4+ and CD8+ cells yielded about 2.9 ug of DNA on average. CD4+ cell libraries from healthy donors averaged around 11 million reads. Study-wide points: Patients and controls shared twenty-nine CD8+ CDR3 sequences, highly expressed in patients. Patients and healthy controls showed no significant CD8+ Simpson's diversity difference.

The V gene lost 2 bases and the J gene lost 1 base, with 14 bases spanning the gap. Germline assignment: CDR1 MGHDK and CDR2 SYGVNS. The CDR3 is made up of 16 amino acids. This clonotype has more than one count but fewer than ten. Its matching antigen is unknown. Genomic DNA provided the template from which TCR beta VDJ and CDR3 profiles were obtained. Using its own MiXCR run on the reads, TCRdb lists one record per CDR3 protein. This sample has approximately 170,000 distinct CDR3 sequences, with around 60% found just once. The specimen was sorted CD4+, CD8+, or CD8+CD57+ T cells (not recorded which) from PBMCs. This TCR came from a human donor in good health. V and J are TRBV25-1 and TRBJ1-2; the D is unclear. CDR3 in amino acids: CASSERWGWGNYGYTF. The CDR3 DNA sequence: TGTGCCAGCAGTGAACGGTGGGGTTGGGGTAACTATGGCTACACCTTC.